One T cell receptor (beta chain) is described in this entry. Antigen unknown. This entry is derived from a study of shared clonotypes between healthy human individuals. General observations from the study: A generally larger estimated richness was seen in naive subsets than in memory subsets.

Produced via immunoSEQ multiplex PCR; TCRdb's table is partial and in-frame only. The sample includes more than 600,000 clones, about 91% seen only once; the top ten take about 24%. The naive CD8 population came from CD45RO-negative cells selected for CCR7, without terminally differentiated effector memory CD45RA+ cells. Germline CDR1 and CDR2: SQVTM and ANQGSEA. The CDR3 is made up of 14 amino acids. V was pared by 4 bases and J by 3 bases, with 16 bases between. The sequence came from a man under 40 in good health. Sequenced input: naive CD8+ T cells sorted from blood. The chain joins TRBV29-1 to TRBJ2-7; TRBD2 is a possible D gene (7 bases). The CDR3 nucleotides are TGCAGCGTTGTATGGGGGGGCGCAGGCTACGAGCAGTACTTC. This gives the protein CSVVWGGAGYEQYF.